This T cell receptor (beta chain) originates from a study of blood T cells in healthy people across ages. Notes on the study in general: Age showed a roughly linear inverse relationship with TCR beta diversity per million T cells. PBMCs left unsorted prevented a conclusive naive versus antigen-experienced comparison.

Note on this clonotype: The antigen remains unidentified.

Next came a second PCR, run for about 7 to 12 cycles, which used a sample-barcoded 5' primer along with a J-beta primer mix. CDR3-containing paired-end reads numbering at least 2.5 million came from each sample. TCRdb called the 5' RACE reads again in MiXCR, with one record for every CDR3 protein. The sample has 650,000 to 1,000,000 distinct CDR3 sequences, 30% to 45% seen once. Unmatched junction bases numbered 12, after V lost 0 bases and J lost 11 bases. Germline CDR1 reads KGHSH; CDR2 reads LQKENI. The CDR3 has 15 amino acids. Per-sample yields of isolated PBMCs were at least 6 million. The specimen sequenced was blood. V usage is TRBV18 and J usage is TRBJ2-5, with TRBD1 matching over 7 bases. This receptor was taken from a man between 18 and 35 years old in good health. The CDR3 loop is CASSPPGGLDNEQYF. In DNA form, the CDR3 reads TGTGCCAGCTCACCACCAGGGGGCCTCGACAATGAGCAGTACTTC.